The present T cell receptor beta chain was sequenced within a study of blood T cell repertoires in COVID-19. Germline-derived CDR1 and CDR2 are MNHEY and SVGAGI. The CDR3 has 14 residues. The V and J ends lost 5 bases and 3 bases, in that order; junction bases with no gene match: 5. Profiling relied on immunoSEQ multiplex PCR, and the TCRdb table lists in-frame clones only, not all of them. The sample has approximately 140,000 clones; around nine tenths are singletons. This clonotype originated in a man between 60 and 75 years old with active or convalescent COVID-19. The rearrangement joins TRBV6-5 to TRBJ2-7; 9 nucleotides align to TRBD2. Source material: peripheral blood. CDR3 sequence: CASSQGLAGYEQYF. CDR3 coding DNA: TGTGCCAGCAGTCAGGGACTAGCTGGCTACGAGCAGTACTTC.